The 2 T cell receptor beta chains below all came from one sample that was sequenced in a study of control samples from healthy donors and cancer patients. Here immunoSEQ multiplex PCR was the method, and the copy in TCRdb shows in-frame clones only, minus some. The sample contains 45,000 to 60,000 clones, around 90% of which appear only once. The sequenced material came from PBMCs. The receptors were sampled from a man in his fifties or sixties with head and neck cancer.

V usage is TRBV28 and J usage is TRBJ1-6; D uncertain. The CDR3 has 11 amino acids. Trimming left V 6 bases short and J 13 bases short, with 10 bases between. CDR1 is MDHEN, CDR2 SYDVKM, per germline. CDR3 sequence (DNA): TGTGCCAGCAGCTCCCAGGAGCCCCTCCACTTT. Its translation: CASSSQEPLHF.

The V call is TRBV7-2, the J call TRBJ1-2; D uncertain. V was shortened by 6 bases and J by 5 bases, with 7 bases between the two germline ends. CDR3 size: 11 residues. CDR1 SGHTA and CDR2 FQGNSA come from the germline V gene. The CDR3 here is CASRREYGYTF. CDR3 nucleotide sequence: TGTGCCAGCAGGCGAGAATATGGCTACACCTTC.